The TCR beta chain described here comes from a study of graft-versus-host responses after intestinal transplantation. Study-wide background: Recipients had transplants, and these were multivisceral, liver-intestinal, or isolated intestinal.

Study-wide findings and caveats: Declining HvG levels early post-transplant were linked to peak circulating GvH clone levels. Patients who carried graft-donor T cell macrochimerism also had high graft-versus-host to host-versus-graft clonal ratios in their allografts.

Here immunoSEQ multiplex PCR was the method, and the copy in TCRdb shows in-frame clones only, minus some. The profile shows about 90,000 clones, 80% to 95% of them singletons. A remark on this clone: Antigen unknown.

The CDR3 consists of 17 residues. The junction had 6 bases not matched to a gene; V was cut back by 0 bases and J by 6 bases. Germline V gene data show CDR1 as MNHNS and CDR2 as SASEGT. This chain connects TRBV6-1 to TRBJ2-1, with 12 positions matching TRBD2. This sequence was found in a human donor who received an intestinal transplant. The specimen was unstimulated CD4+ T cells sorted from spleen or lymph node cells, collected before intestinal transplant. The CDR3 DNA reads TGTGCCAGCAGTGAAGCGCCCCTAGCGGGAGGGGGCAATGAGCAGTTCTTC. Its protein is CASSEAPLAGGGNEQFF.